This is a list of T cell receptor beta chains from one sample in a study of identical twins. MiXCR, run by TCRdb on the 5' RACE reads, gives a single entry per CDR3 protein. Of 1.5 million to 2 million distinct CDR3 sequences detected, about 30% appear once; the ten largest clones hold roughly 0.3%. The sequencing input was cord blood. Source of these receptors: a newborn girl in good health. Both conserved end residues are part of each CDR3. Each record gives: J gene, clone size, V gene, D gene, CDR3 DNA, CDR3 protein. D genes are given only for firm matches. The size of a clone is reported for some rows only, either as once, few or many, or as a class for expanded clones.

TRBJ1-2,once,TRBV25-1,.,TGTGCCAGCGGTGATGAGTGGGACTATGGCTACACCTTC,CASGDEWDYGYTF
TRBJ2-3,.,TRBV5-1,TRBD2,TGCGCCAGCAGCTTGTATCTAGCGGGAGAAGGAGATACGCAGTATTTT,CASSLYLAGEGDTQYF
TRBJ2-7,few,TRBV7-2,TRBD1,TGTGCCAGCAGCCGAGGGACAGGGTTATACGAGCAGTACTTC,CASSRGTGLYEQYF
TRBJ2-3,.,TRBV27,.,TGTGCCAGCAGTTTATCGGCTGTGCTCGACATCCACACAGATACGCAGTATTTT,CASSLSAVLDIHTDTQYF
TRBJ1-4,few,TRBV28,.,TGTGCCAGCAGTCCAGCTCCAACTAATGAAAAACTGTTTTTT,CASSPAPTNEKLFF
TRBJ2-7,.,TRBV11-2,TRBD2,TGTGCCAGCAGCTTAACCCAGGGACTAGCGGGGGGTGCCTACGAGCAGTACTTC,CASSLTQGLAGGAYEQYF
TRBJ2-2,.,TRBV20-1,.,TGCAGTGCTAGATTTGGCGGGTCCAACACCGGGGAGCTGTTTTTT,CSARFGGSNTGELFF
TRBJ2-1,few,TRBV28,.,TGTGCCAGCAGTTGGGCCGTCCATGAGCAGTTCTTC,CASSWAVHEQFF
TRBJ1-1,.,TRBV10-3,.,TGTGCCATCTGTGGGGGCTGGAACACTGAAGCTTTCTTT,CAICGGWNTEAFF
TRBJ2-3,many,TRBV12-3/TRBV12-4,TRBD2,TGTGCCAGCAGTTCTCAGCGGGGCCTTAGCACAGATACGCAGTATTTT,CASSSQRGLSTDTQYF
TRBJ2-7,many,TRBV20-1,TRBD2,TGCAGTGCTAGAGAGTCAACTAGCGGGAGGGTGACCTACGAGCAGTACTTC,CSARESTSGRVTYEQYF
TRBJ1-2,few,TRBV10-3,.,TGTGCCATCAGTGAGTCGAGCTCAGGGAACTATGGCTACACCTTC,CAISESSSGNYGYTF
TRBJ1-6,.,TRBV28,.,TGTGCCAGCTTCCCGGTAATGAATTCACCCCTCCACTTT,CASFPVMNSPLHF
TRBJ2-3,.,TRBV5-4,.,TGTGCCAGCAGCTTGGAACCCCCTAGCACAGATACGCAGTATTTT,CASSLEPPSTDTQYF
TRBJ2-1,few,TRBV5-1,TRBD2,TGCGCCAGCAGCAATAGCGGGAGTGGCTACAATGAGCAGTTCTTC,CASSNSGSGYNEQFF
TRBJ1-2,.,TRBV28,.,TGTGCCAGCAGGACCCGGGCCTTCTTCTATGGCTACACCTTC,CASRTRAFFYGYTF
TRBJ1-2,few,TRBV6-4,.,TGTGCCAGCAGTGATGCGGGAGTCTATGGCTACACCTTC,CASSDAGVYGYTF
TRBJ1-6,few,TRBV20-1,.,TGCAGTGCTAGAGATCGGGCAGATAATTCACCCCTCCACTTT,CSARDRADNSPLHF
TRBJ2-5,many,TRBV7-2,.,TGTGCCAGCAGCTCCTCTAGGGAAGAGACCCAGTACTTC,CASSSSREETQYF
TRBJ1-1,.,TRBV7-8,TRBD1,TGTGCCAGCAGGCATCTCCCAGGGGGGGCCACTGAAGCTTTCTTT,CASRHLPGGATEAFF
TRBJ2-7,.,TRBV12-3/TRBV12-4,.,TGTGCCAGCAGTTTTCGTCGGGGGCAGCAGTACTTC,CASSFRRGQQYF
TRBJ2-5,few,TRBV2,.,TGTGCCAGCAGCGACAGGAACAATGAGCAGTACTTC,CASSDRNNEQYF
TRBJ1-4,.,TRBV12-3/TRBV12-4,TRBD1,TGTGCCAGCAGTTACTACGGGACAGGAACGGGAAAACTGTTTTTT,CASSYYGTGTGKLFF
TRBJ2-5,.,TRBV2,.,TGTGCCAGCAAACACCTACAAACTAGCTACCCTGAGACCCAGTACTTC,CASKHLQTSYPETQYF
TRBJ2-3,.,TRBV5-5,.,TGTGCCAGCAGCTTAAGGCTCCTTAGGCCCCAAGATACGCAGTATTTT,CASSLRLLRPQDTQYF
TRBJ2-3,few,TRBV20-1,.,TGCAGTGCTCAAGGACTTACAGATACGCAGTATTTT,CSAQGLTDTQYF
TRBJ2-1,.,TRBV10-1,.,TGCGCCAGCAGCGGTATGGTGGGAGCGGGCAGGCTCAATGAGCAGTTCTTC,CASSGMVGAGRLNEQFF
TRBJ2-4,few,TRBV20-1,.,TGCAGTGCTAGTCGACAAACCTACATCGAGTACTTC,CSASRQTYIEYF
TRBJ2-7,.,TRBV5-1,.,TGCGCCAGCAGCTCGGTAGTGGGGACCTACGAGCAGTACTTC,CASSSVVGTYEQYF
TRBJ2-1,few,TRBV21-1,.,TGTGCCAGCAGCAAAGGTTTAGTTAGGCTACCGGGACCCAATGAGCAGTTCTTC,CASSKGLVRLPGPNEQFF
TRBJ2-7,.,TRBV12-3/TRBV12-4,TRBD2,TGTGCCAGCAGTTTTGGGTCGGCGGGGGAACCCTACGAGCAGTACTTC,CASSFGSAGEPYEQYF
TRBJ2-3,.,TRBV5-1,.,TGCGCCAGCAGATACAGCGTCACAGATACGCAGTATTTT,CASRYSVTDTQYF
TRBJ2-5,.,TRBV5-1,.,TGCGCCAGCAGCTTGGTACGGGGGACGTACCAAGAGACCCAGTACTTC,CASSLVRGTYQETQYF
TRBJ1-6,.,TRBV5-5,.,TGTGCCAGCAGCTCCCAGACAGGCCTCACTAATTCACCCCTCCACTTT,CASSSQTGLTNSPLHF
TRBJ1-6,.,TRBV4-1,.,TGCGCCAGCAGCCAAGACAGATACTATAATTCACCCCTCCACTTT,CASSQDRYYNSPLHF
TRBJ2-7,.,TRBV29-1,.,TGCAGCGTTGGGAGGGACCGCACCTACGAGCAGTACTTC,CSVGRDRTYEQYF
TRBJ2-7,.,TRBV27,.,TGTGCCGGCAGTTTTGGTAGAAACTACGAGCAGTACTTC,CAGSFGRNYEQYF
TRBJ2-5,many,TRBV28,.,TGTGCCAGCGCCCACGAGGGGAACAAAGAGACCCAGTACTTC,CASAHEGNKETQYF
TRBJ2-5,few,TRBV4-2,TRBD1,TGTGCCAGCAGCCAAGATACGGACAGGGATGAGGAGACCCAGTACTTC,CASSQDTDRDEETQYF
TRBJ1-1,few,TRBV2,.,TGTGCCAGCAGTGAACTCTTTGGGGTGGCTGAAGCTTTCTTT,CASSELFGVAEAFF
TRBJ1-4,.,TRBV10-3,.,TGTGCCATCAGTGAGTCGGCCAGGACTGAAAAACTGTTTTTT,CAISESARTEKLFF
TRBJ2-4,many,TRBV21-1,.,TGTGCCAGCAGCAAAGCGGGCGGGAAATCCCAAAACATTCAGTACTTC,CASSKAGGKSQNIQYF
TRBJ1-4,.,TRBV29-1,.,TGCGGCGTTCCCTCGTGGGCGGGAAATGAAAAACTGTTTTTT,CGVPSWAGNEKLFF
TRBJ2-5,.,TRBV28,TRBD2,TGTGCCAGCAGTTTACCTGGGACTAGCGGGAGGGCCCCTGGGGACCAAGAGACCCAGTACTTC,CASSLPGTSGRAPGDQETQYF
TRBJ2-1,.,TRBV3-1,.,TGTGCCAGCAGCCAAGATCGGATACTAGCTGACAATGAGCAGTTCTTC,CASSQDRILADNEQFF
TRBJ2-4,.,TRBV6-1,TRBD1,TGTGCCAGCAGGTGGACAGGGAAAAACATTCAGTACTTC,CASRWTGKNIQYF
TRBJ2-7,.,TRBV10-3,.,TGTGCCACCAGTGAGTCGGGAAGTCCCGTCTACGAGCAGTACTTC,CATSESGSPVYEQYF
TRBJ1-4,.,TRBV7-6,.,TGTGCCAGCAGCTTAGCAGCGGTCGGCAGGGGCTGGGAAAAACTGTTTTTT,CASSLAAVGRGWEKLFF
TRBJ1-5,.,TRBV2,.,TGTGCCAGCAGTGGACGCTCAAGGACGCAGCATTTT,CASSGRSRTQHF
TRBJ2-7,.,TRBV4-2,.,TGTGCCAGCAGCCAGCCTAGCCTTAGCTCCTACAATGAGCAGTACTTC,CASSQPSLSSYNEQYF
TRBJ2-5,few,TRBV3-1,.,TGTGCCAGCAGCCTCCAGCCGGGCGTCCTTTTAGGTGAAGAGACCCAGTACTTC,CASSLQPGVLLGEETQYF
TRBJ2-5,many,TRBV24-1,.,TGTGCCACCGCCAAAGGGGCGCCACAAGAGACCCAGTACTTC,CATAKGAPQETQYF
TRBJ2-1,few,TRBV20-1,.,TGCAGTGCCCTATTGGGGCCCGGATACAATGAGCAGTTCTTC,CSALLGPGYNEQFF
TRBJ2-7,.,TRBV4-1,TRBD2,TGCGCCAGCAGCCAAGTACTAGCGGGAGAGATACGCCACGAGCAGTACTTC,CASSQVLAGEIRHEQYF
TRBJ1-1,.,TRBV28,.,TGTGCCAGCAGTGAGGGGCGGCGGACTGAAGCTTTCTTT,CASSEGRRTEAFF